The next 6 T cell receptor beta chains were all read from a single sample in a study of blood T cell repertoires in COVID-19. Libraries were prepared by immunoSEQ multiplex PCR; TCRdb keeps only in-frame clonotypes and omits some of them. The top ten hold roughly 2.9% of the sample, which has about 140,000 clones, around 85% seen once. Sequenced input: peripheral blood. The receptors shown here come from a man in his fifties with acute or convalescent COVID-19.

The rearrangement uses TRBV9 and TRBJ1-2, with a tentative D call TRBD1 (6 bases). This CDR3 contains 16 residues. V was shortened by 0 bases and J by 2 bases, with 14 bases between the two germline ends. Germline V gives CDR1 SGDLS, CDR2 YYNGEE. CDR3 residues: CASSVDPGQGNYGYTF. The CDR3 coding sequence is TGTGCCAGCAGCGTAGACCCGGGGCAGGGGAACTATGGCTACACCTTC.

This clone was seen a single time. The chain uses TRBV14 and TRBJ2-7; D is unclear. The CDR3 is 13 residues long. The V gene's germline CDR1 is SGHDN and CDR2 FVKESK. Between the trimmed V and J ends, which lost 0 bases and 5 bases, there was a span of 8 bases. The CDR3 nucleotides are TGTGCCAGCAGCCAAGAATTCGTCCACGAGCAGTACTTC. It codes for CASSQEFVHEQYF.

The V call is TRBV5-1, the J call TRBJ2-3; TRBD2 is a possible D gene (6 bases). Germline V gene lookup returns CDR1 SGHRS and CDR2 YFSETQ. With 4 bases removed from V and 0 bases from J, the gap between germline ends came to 9 bases. This CDR3 region has 14 residues. CDR3 sequence (DNA): TGCGCCAGCAGCCCGGGGGTTAGCACAGATACGCAGTATTTT. Encoded protein: CASSPGVSTDTQYF. The entire variable domain, with the rest obtained from reference TRBV5-1 and TRBJ2-3, is as follows: KAGVTQTPRYLIKTRGQQVTLSCSPISGHRSVSWYQQTPGQGLQFLFEYFSETQRNKGNFPGRFSGRQFSNSRSEMNVSTLELGDSALYLCASSPGVSTDTQYFGPGTRLTVL.

For this clone: Germline is not matched at one junction end, which may reflect a read error. The gene calls are TRBV2 and TRBJ1-2, with 9 bases that match TRBD1. There are 10 residues in the CDR3. Germline V gives CDR1 SNHLY, CDR2 FYNNEI. CDR3: CASRGGDRVF. The CDR3 coding sequence is TGTGCCAGCAGAGGGGGGGACAGGGTGTTT.

The chain joins TRBV19 to TRBJ1-6, with D tentatively TRBD1 (5 bases). In germline, CDR1 is LNHDA, CDR2 SQIVND (reference sequence). The germline V and J ends were trimmed by 3 bases and 7 bases, with 10 bases remaining between them. The CDR3 is 14 residues long. CDR3 sequence reads: CASSIGEGNSPLHF. The CDR3 bases are TGTGCCAGTAGTATTGGGGAGGGGAATTCACCCCTCCACTTT.

In its sample, this clone was seen a few times. This chain connects TRBV5-5 to TRBJ1-5, with D possibly matching TRBD1 (5 bases). Germline V lookup: CDR1 SGHKS, CDR2 YYEKEE (reference sequence). V shed 0 bases and J shed 4 bases, with 11 bases lying between them. CDR3 length equals 15 residues. As DNA, the CDR3 is TGTGCCAGCAGCTTGGAGCCGGGGGTAAATCAGCCCCAGCATTTT. This codes for CASSLEPGVNQPQHF.